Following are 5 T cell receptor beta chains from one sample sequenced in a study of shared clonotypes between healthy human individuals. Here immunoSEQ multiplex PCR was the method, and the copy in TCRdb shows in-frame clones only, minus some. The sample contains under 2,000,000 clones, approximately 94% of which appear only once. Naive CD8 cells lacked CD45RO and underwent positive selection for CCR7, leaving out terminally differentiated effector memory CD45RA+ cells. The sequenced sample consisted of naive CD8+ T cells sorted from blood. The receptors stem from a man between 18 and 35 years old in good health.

The CDR3, as DNA: TGTGCCAGCAGGGGGACAGCTAGCACAGATACGCAGTATTTT. Amino acids: CASRGTASTDTQYF. The rearrangement joins TRBV28 to TRBJ2-3; 7 bases align to TRBD1. J gave up 0 bases and V 6 bases, and 3 bases lay outside the gene matches. The length of the CDR3 is 14 residues. CDR1 is MDHEN and CDR2 is SYDVKM in the germline V gene.

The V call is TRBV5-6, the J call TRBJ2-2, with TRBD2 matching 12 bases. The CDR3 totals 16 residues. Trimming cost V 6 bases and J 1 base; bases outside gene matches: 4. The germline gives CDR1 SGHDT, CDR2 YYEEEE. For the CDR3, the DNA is TGTGCCAGCATTCTGGGACTAGCGGGGAACACCGGGGAGCTGTTTTTT. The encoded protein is CASILGLAGNTGELFF.

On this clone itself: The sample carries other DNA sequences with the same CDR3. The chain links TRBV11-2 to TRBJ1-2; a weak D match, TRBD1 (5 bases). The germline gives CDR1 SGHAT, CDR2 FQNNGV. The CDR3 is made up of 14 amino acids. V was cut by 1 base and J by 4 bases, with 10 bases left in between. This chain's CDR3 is CASSLGGPSYGYTF. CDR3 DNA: TGTGCCAGCAGCTTAGGGGGACCTAGCTATGGCTACACCTTC.

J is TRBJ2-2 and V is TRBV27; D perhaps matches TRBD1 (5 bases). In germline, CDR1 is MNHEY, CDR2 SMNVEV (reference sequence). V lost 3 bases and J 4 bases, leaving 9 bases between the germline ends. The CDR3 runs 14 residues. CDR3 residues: CASSLTQGTGELFF. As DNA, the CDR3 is TGTGCCAGCAGTTTGACTCAGGGCACCGGGGAGCTGTTTTTT.

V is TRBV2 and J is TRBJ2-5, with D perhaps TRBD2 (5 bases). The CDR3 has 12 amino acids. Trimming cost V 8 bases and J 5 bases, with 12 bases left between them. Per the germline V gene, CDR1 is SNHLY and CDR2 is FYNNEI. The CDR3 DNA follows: TGTGCCAGCGGGGAGAAGGCGGAGACCCAGTACTTC. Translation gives CASGEKAETQYF.